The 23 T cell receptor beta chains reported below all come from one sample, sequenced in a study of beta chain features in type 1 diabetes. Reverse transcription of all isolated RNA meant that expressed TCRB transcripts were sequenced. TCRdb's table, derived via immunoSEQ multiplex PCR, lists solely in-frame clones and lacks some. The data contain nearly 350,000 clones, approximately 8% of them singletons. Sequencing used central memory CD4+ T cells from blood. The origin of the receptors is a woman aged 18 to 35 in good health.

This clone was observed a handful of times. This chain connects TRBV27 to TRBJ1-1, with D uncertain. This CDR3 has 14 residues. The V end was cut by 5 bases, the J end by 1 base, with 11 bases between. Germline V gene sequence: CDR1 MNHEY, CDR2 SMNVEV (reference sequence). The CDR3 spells CASSRLGTNTEAFF. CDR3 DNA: TGTGCCAGCAGTCGACTGGGAACGAACACTGAAGCTTTCTTT.

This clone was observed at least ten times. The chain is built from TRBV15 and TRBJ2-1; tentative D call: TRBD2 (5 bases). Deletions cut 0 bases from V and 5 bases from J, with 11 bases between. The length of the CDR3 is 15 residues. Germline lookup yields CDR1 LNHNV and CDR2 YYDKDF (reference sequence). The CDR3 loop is CATSREALEHNEQFF. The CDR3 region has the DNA TGTGCCACCAGCAGAGAGGCACTAGAGCACAATGAGCAGTTCTTC.

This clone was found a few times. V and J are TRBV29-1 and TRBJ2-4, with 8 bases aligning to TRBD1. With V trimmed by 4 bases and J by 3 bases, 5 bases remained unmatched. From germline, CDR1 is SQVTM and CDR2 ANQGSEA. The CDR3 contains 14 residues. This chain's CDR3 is CSVGDRHGKNIQYF. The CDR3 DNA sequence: TGCAGCGTTGGGGACAGGCATGGCAAAAACATTCAGTACTTC.

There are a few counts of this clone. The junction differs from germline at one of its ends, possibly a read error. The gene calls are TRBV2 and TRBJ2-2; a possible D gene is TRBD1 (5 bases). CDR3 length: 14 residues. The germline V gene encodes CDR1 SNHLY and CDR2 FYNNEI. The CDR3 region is CASSEFTGTRELFF. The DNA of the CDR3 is TGTGCCAGCAGTGAGTTCACAGGCACCAGGGAGCTGTTTTTT.

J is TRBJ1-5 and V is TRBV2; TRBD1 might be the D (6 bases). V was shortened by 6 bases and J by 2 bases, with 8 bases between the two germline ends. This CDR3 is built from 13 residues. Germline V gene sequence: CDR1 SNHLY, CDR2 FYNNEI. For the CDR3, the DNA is TGTGCCAGCAGAGGACAGCGCAATCAGCCCCAGCATTTT. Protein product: CASRGQRNQPQHF.

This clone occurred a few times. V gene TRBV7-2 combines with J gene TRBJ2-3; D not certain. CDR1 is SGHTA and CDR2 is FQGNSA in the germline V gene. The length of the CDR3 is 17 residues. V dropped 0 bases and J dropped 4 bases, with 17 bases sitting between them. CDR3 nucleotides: TGTGCCAGCAGCTTAGCCGGTATCTATTCTGAGGCAGATACGCAGTATTTT. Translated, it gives CASSLAGIYSEADTQYF.

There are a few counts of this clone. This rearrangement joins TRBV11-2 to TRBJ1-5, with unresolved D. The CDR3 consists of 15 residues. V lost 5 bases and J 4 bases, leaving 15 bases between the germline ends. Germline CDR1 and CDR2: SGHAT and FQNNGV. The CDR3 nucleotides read TGTGCCAGCAGCCCGAGGGAGGGTATAAATCAGCCCCAGCATTTT. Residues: CASSPREGINQPQHF.

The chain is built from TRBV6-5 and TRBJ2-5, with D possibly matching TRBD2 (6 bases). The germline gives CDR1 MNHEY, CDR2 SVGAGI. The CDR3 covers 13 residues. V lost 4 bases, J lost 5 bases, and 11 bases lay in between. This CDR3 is CASSSTSRETQYF. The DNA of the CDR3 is TGTGCCAGCAGTTCCACTAGCAGGGAGACCCAGTACTTC.

CDR3 sequence reads: CASSQTQGAWSGELFF. The CDR3 DNA reads TGTGCCAGCAGCCAGACCCAGGGGGCTTGGTCCGGGGAGCTGTTTTTT. This chain uses TRBV7-9 with TRBJ2-2; 8 nucleotides align to TRBD1. With 5 bases clipped from V and 6 bases from J, the junction kept 11 bases outside the gene matches. Germline V CDR1 and CDR2: SEHNR, FQNEAQ (reference sequence). The CDR3 runs 16 residues.

The CDR3 DNA is TGTGCCAGCAGCGCCTTGGGCGGGAGGGCCTACGAGCAGTACTTC. Residues: CASSALGGRAYEQYF. The V gene is TRBV28, the J gene TRBJ2-7; 9 bases agree with TRBD2. The CDR3 covers 15 residues. J was trimmed by 2 bases and V by 6 bases; bases with no gene match: 8. Germline CDR1 and CDR2: MDHEN and SYDVKM. The complete variable domain, with remaining parts taken from reference TRBV28 and TRBJ2-7, reads DVKVTQSSRYLVKRTGEKVFLECVQDMDHENMFWYRQDPGLGLRLIYFSYDVKMKEKGDIPEGYSVSREKKERFSLILESASTNQTSMYLCASSALGGRAYEQYFGPGTRLTVT.

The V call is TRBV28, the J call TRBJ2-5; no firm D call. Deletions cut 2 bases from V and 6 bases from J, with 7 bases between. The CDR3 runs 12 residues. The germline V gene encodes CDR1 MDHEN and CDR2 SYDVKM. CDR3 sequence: CASSLTTKTQYF. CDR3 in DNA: TGTGCCAGCAGTTTAACGACGAAGACCCAGTACTTC.

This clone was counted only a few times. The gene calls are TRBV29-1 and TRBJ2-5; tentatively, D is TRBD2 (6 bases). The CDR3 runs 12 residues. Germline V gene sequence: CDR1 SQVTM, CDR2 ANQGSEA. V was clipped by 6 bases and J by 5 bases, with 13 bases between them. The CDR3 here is CSVGRMGETQYF. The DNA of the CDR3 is TGCAGCGTAGGGAGGATGGGGGAGACCCAGTACTTC.

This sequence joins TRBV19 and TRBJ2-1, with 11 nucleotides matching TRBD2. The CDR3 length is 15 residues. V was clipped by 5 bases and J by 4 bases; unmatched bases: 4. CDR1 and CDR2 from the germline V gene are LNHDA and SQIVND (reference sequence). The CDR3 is CASSAGLAVYNEQFF. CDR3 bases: TGTGCCAGTAGTGCGGGACTAGCGGTTTACAATGAGCAGTTCTTC.

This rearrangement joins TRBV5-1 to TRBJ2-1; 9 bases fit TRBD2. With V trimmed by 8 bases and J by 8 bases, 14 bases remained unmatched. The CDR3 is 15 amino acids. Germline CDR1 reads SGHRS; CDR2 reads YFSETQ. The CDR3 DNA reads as TGCGCCAGTAACAGGGGAGCGGGAGGTCGAGATGAGCAGTTCTTC. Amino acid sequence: CASNRGAGGRDEQFF.

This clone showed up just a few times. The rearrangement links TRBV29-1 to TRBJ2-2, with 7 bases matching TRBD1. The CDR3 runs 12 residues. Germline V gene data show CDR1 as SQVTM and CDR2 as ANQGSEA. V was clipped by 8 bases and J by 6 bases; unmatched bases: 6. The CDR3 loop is CSTSTGPGELFF. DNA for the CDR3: TGCAGCACTTCGACAGGGCCCGGGGAGCTGTTTTTT.

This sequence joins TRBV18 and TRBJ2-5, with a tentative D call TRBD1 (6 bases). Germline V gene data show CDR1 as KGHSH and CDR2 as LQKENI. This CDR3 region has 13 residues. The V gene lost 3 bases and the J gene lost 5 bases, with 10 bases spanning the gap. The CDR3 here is CASSPGARETQYF. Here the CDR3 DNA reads TGTGCCAGCTCACCGGGGGCTCGGGAGACCCAGTACTTC. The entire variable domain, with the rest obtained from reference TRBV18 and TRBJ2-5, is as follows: NAGVMQNPRHLVRRRGQEARLRCSPMKGHSHVYWYRQLPEEGLKFMVYLQKENIIDESGMPKERFSAEFPKEGPSILRIQQVVRGDSAAYFCASSPGARETQYFGPGTRLLVL.

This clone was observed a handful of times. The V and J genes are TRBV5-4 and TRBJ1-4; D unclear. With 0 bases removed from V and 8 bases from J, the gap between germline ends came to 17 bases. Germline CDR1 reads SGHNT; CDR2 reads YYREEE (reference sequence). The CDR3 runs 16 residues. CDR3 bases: TGTGCCAGCAGCTTGGCGGCGGCAGGCGTTAGGGAAAAACTGTTTTTT. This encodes CASSLAAAGVREKLFF.

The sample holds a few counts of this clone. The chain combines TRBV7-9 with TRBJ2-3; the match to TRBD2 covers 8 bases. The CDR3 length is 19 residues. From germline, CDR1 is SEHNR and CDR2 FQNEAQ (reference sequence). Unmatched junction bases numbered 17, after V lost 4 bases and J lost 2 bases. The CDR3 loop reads CASSSRGQGLGALTDTQYF. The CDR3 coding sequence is TGTGCCAGCAGCTCAAGAGGTCAGGGACTAGGTGCCCTCACAGATACGCAGTATTTT.

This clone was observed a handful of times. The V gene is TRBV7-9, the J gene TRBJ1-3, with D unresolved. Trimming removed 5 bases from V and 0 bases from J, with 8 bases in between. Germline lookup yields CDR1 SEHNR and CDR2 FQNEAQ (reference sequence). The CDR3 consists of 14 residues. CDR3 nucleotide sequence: TGTGCCAGCAGCCCGGACGGCTCTGGAAACACCATATATTTT. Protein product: CASSPDGSGNTIYF.

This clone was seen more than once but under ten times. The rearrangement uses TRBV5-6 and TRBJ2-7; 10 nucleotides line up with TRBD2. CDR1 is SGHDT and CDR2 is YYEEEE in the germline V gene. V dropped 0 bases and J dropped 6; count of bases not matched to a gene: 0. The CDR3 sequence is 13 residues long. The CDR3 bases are TGTGCCAGCAGCTTGGTAGCGGGAGGCGAGCAGTACTTC. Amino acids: CASSLVAGGEQYF. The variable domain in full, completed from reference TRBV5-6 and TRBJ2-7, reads DAGVTQSPTHLIKTRGQQVTLRCSPKSGHDTVSWYQQALGQGPQFIFQYYEEEERQRGNFPDRFSGHQFPNYSSELNVNALLLGDSALYLCASSLVAGGEQYFGPGTRLTVT.

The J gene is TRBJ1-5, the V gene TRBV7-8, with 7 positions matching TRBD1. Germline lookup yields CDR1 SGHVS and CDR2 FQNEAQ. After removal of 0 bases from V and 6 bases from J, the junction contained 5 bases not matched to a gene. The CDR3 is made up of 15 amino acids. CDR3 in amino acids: CASSLAGRGRQPQHF. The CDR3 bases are TGTGCCAGCAGCTTAGCTGGAAGGGGGCGTCAGCCCCAGCATTTT.

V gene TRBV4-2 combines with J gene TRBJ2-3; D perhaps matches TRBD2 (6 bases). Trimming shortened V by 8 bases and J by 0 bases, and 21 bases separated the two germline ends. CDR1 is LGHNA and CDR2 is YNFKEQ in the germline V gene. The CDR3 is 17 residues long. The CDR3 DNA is TGTGCCAGCGGTACATCCCCCTCCGGGACTAGCACAGATACGCAGTATTTT. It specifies CASGTSPSGTSTDTQYF.

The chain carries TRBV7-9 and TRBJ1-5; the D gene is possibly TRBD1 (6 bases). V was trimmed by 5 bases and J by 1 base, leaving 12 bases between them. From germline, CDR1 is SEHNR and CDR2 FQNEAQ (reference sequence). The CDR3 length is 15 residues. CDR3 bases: TGTGCCAGCAGCCCTGGGACATTCAGCAATCAGCCCCAGCATTTT. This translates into CASSPGTFSNQPQHF.